These 10 T cell receptor beta chains originate from one sample sequenced in a study of cytomegalovirus exposure and HLA in healthy donors. PCR was performed using 60 Vbeta and 13 Jbeta primers. Libraries were prepared by immunoSEQ multiplex PCR; TCRdb keeps only in-frame clonotypes and omits some of them. The sample carries around 130,000 clones, roughly 84% recorded once. The sequenced material came from PBMCs. Receptors were obtained from a girl aged 2-10 years in good health and CMV-seronegative.

This sequence joins TRBV30 and TRBJ1-4, with 8 nucleotides matching TRBD1. The J segment lost 2 bases and the V segment lost 8 bases, leaving 10 bases of the junction unmatched. Germline CDR1 is GTSNPN and CDR2 is SVGIG (reference sequence). The CDR3 is made up of 15 amino acids. The CDR3, as DNA: TGTGCCGGCAATCCCAGGGGGCGGACTAATGAAAAACTGTTTTTT. The encoded protein is CAGNPRGRTNEKLFF.

This rearrangement joins TRBV7-8 to TRBJ2-2; perhaps TRBD2 as D (5 bases). Germline CDR1 SGHVS, CDR2 FQNEAQ. The CDR3 spans 14 residues. The V end lost 2 bases, the J end lost 9 bases, and 13 bases lay between the germline ends. CDR3 coding DNA: TGTGCCAGCAGCTTACGGGTAGGGAGCAGGGAGCTGTTTTTT. Its translation is CASSLRVGSRELFF. The whole variable domain, filled in from reference TRBV7-8 and TRBJ2-2, reads GAGVSQSPRYKVAKRGQDVALRCDPISGHVSLFWYQQALGQGPEFLTYFQNEAQLDKSGLPSDRFFAERPEGSVSTLKIQRTQQEDSAVYLCASSLRVGSRELFFGEGSRLTVL.

This chain links TRBV4-1 with TRBJ2-1, with D perhaps TRBD1 (5 bases). Germline V gene sequence: CDR1 MGHRA, CDR2 YSYEKL. The CDR3 runs 13 residues. V was clipped by 0 bases and J by 6 bases, with 6 bases between them. CDR3 loop: CASSQEQGNEQFF. As DNA, the CDR3 is TGCGCCAGCAGCCAAGAGCAGGGCAATGAGCAGTTCTTC.

The table lists this clone with a few counts. The chain links TRBV7-3 to TRBJ2-5, with 9 bases fitting TRBD1. This CDR3 spans 15 amino acids. Trimming took 4 bases from V and 5 from J; bases not matched to a gene: 8. CDR1 and CDR2 (germline): SGHTA, FQGTGA. Here the CDR3 reads CASSSRTGAGETQYF. The CDR3 DNA sequence: TGTGCCAGCAGCTCAAGGACAGGGGCGGGTGAGACCCAGTACTTC. The variable domain in full, with the rest retrieved from reference TRBV7-3 and TRBJ2-5, is GAGVSQTPSNKVTEKGKYVELRCDPISGHTALYWYRQSLGQGPEFLIYFQGTGAADDSGLPNDRFFAVRPEGSVSTLKIQRTERGDSAVYLCASSSRTGAGETQYFGPGTRLLVL.

The chain combines TRBV6-1 with TRBJ1-2; tentatively, D is TRBD1 (5 bases). This CDR3 region has 15 residues. The germline V and J ends were trimmed by 7 bases and 3 bases, with 18 bases remaining between them. Germline CDR1 MNHNS, CDR2 SASEGT. The CDR3 is CASTKRTTTYYGYTF. CDR3 DNA sequence: TGTGCCAGCACGAAGAGGACAACGACGTACTATGGCTACACCTTC.

The CDR3 sequence: CASSSYRGRVYNEQFF. As DNA, the CDR3 is TGCGCCAGCAGCTCCTACCGTGGGAGAGTCTACAATGAGCAGTTCTTC. This chain connects TRBV5-1 to TRBJ2-1; weak D call: TRBD2 (5 bases). Germline loops: CDR1 SGHRS, CDR2 YFSETQ. Trimming took 3 bases from V and 3 from J, leaving 16 bases between them. There are 16 residues in the CDR3.

The V call is TRBV4-2, the J call TRBJ2-3; D is ambiguous. Germline V gene data show CDR1 as LGHNA and CDR2 as YNFKEQ. This CDR3 has 17 residues. V was clipped by 0 bases and J by 0 bases, with 13 bases between them. Here the CDR3 DNA reads TGTGCCAGCAGCCAAGACACCAGAAGATCTAGCACAGATACGCAGTATTTT. It encodes CASSQDTRRSSTDTQYF.

The chain is built from TRBV2 and TRBJ2-7, with 7 bases aligning to TRBD2. The CDR3 covers 13 residues. Germline CDR1 reads SNHLY; CDR2 reads FYNNEI. The junction had 8 bases not matched to a gene; V was cut back by 6 bases and J by 6 bases. The DNA of the CDR3 is TGTGCCAGCAGGAGGACTAGTGCTTCCGAGCAGTACTTC. Residues: CASRRTSASEQYF.

The chain links TRBV10-1 to TRBJ2-1; 10 bases fit TRBD2. Per germline, CDR1 WNHNN and CDR2 SYGVQD (reference sequence). The length of the CDR3 is 15 residues. V shed 5 bases, J shed 6 bases, and the junction held 7 bases outside the gene matches. This CDR3 reads CASSSFLAGVNEQFF. Here the CDR3 DNA reads TGCGCCAGCAGTAGTTTCCTAGCGGGAGTCAATGAGCAGTTCTTC.

The chain employs TRBV9 and TRBJ1-1; the D is unclear. Germline V CDR1 and CDR2: SGDLS, YYNGEE. This CDR3 is built from 14 residues. The germline V and J ends were trimmed by 2 bases and 4 bases, with 12 bases remaining between them. CDR3 coding DNA: TGTGCCAGCAGCGTCCTACAGTCTTCCACTGAAGCTTTCTTT. It specifies CASSVLQSSTEAFF.